One and the same sample provided the 4 T cell receptor beta chains below, sequenced in a study of cytomegalovirus exposure and HLA in healthy donors. PCR involved 60 Vbeta and 13 Jbeta primers. Assay used: immunoSEQ multiplex PCR; TCRdb lists only in-frame clones, some missing. This table holds some 150,000 clones, more than 75% found once. Sequenced material: PBMCs. The receptors originated from a male donor in good health and CMV-seronegative.

This chain connects TRBV10-3 to TRBJ1-2, with D unclear. Germline CDR1 ENHRY, CDR2 SYGVKD. V was pared by 10 bases and J by 4 bases, with 16 bases between. This CDR3 comprises 13 residues. In DNA form, the CDR3 reads TGTGCCAGCTCAGAGGAGGGATTCTATGGCTACACCTTC. This codes for CASSEEGFYGYTF.

The chain couples TRBV5-1 to TRBJ2-5; TRBD2 matches 8 bases. V trimming: 6 bases; J trimming: 3 bases; junction bases outside the gene matches: 4. The length of the CDR3 is 13 residues. CDR1 SGHRS and CDR2 YFSETQ come from the germline V gene. For the CDR3, the DNA is TGCGCCAGCAACTCGGGGGGGGAAGAGACCCAGTACTTC. It is translated as CASNSGGEETQYF.

The chain recombines TRBV6-4 with TRBJ2-3, with 14 bases that match TRBD2. This CDR3 comprises 16 residues. The V gene's germline CDR1 is MRHNA and CDR2 SNTAGT. V was pared by 5 bases and J by 5 bases, with 6 bases of the junction left unmatched. In nucleotides, the CDR3 is TGTGCCAGCAGTACGGGACTAGCGGGGGTTGGAGATACGCAGTATTTT. Its protein product is CASSTGLAGVGDTQYF.

The genes are TRBV19 and TRBJ1-5; possible D gene TRBD1, 6 bases. Germline CDR1 LNHDA, CDR2 SQIVND (reference sequence). The CDR3 runs 16 residues. Trimming shortened V by 3 bases and J by 1 base, and 13 bases separated the two germline ends. This chain's CDR3 is CASSMRVGQSNQPQHF. The CDR3, as DNA: TGTGCCAGTAGTATGAGAGTAGGACAGAGCAATCAGCCCCAGCATTTT.